This T cell receptor (beta chain) was profiled in a study of T cell responses to AZD1222 COVID-19 vaccine. The study's findings and limits: After two AZD1222 doses, spike-specific TCR breadth and depth rose versus day 0.

Worth noting for this clone: The antigen is not known. One junction end does not reproduce the germline sequence, and a read error may be involved.

Libraries were prepared by immunoSEQ multiplex PCR; TCRdb keeps only in-frame clonotypes and omits some of them. The data show around 210,000 clones, approximately 94% seen once. The germline CDR1 and CDR2 sequences are SQVTM and ANQGSEA. The CDR3 extends over 12 amino acids. This chain links TRBV29-1 with TRBJ2-7; 11 bases align to TRBD2. This TCR derives from an adult who received the MenACWY meningococcal vaccine as a control. The specimen comprised peripheral blood, sampled 28 days after the second dose of the MenACWY control vaccine. This chain's CDR3 is CSVALAGGLRDF. The CDR3 nucleotides are TGCAGCGTTGCTCTAGCGGGAGGTCTCCGGGACTTC.